This T cell receptor beta chain is drawn from a study of cytotoxic CD8 clonotypes in ibrutinib-treated CLL. Study-wide results and caveats: Clonality was higher at ibrutinib response and returned toward baseline at progression.

The method was immunoSEQ multiplex PCR; TCRdb's version includes in-frame clones alone and lacks a portion of them. The data hold 70,000 to 80,000 clones, with around 78% observed a single time. Germline V gene data show CDR1 as KGHSH and CDR2 as LQKENI. Germline trimming cut 4 bases from V and 5 bases from J; bases unmatched to any gene: 4. There are 14 residues in the CDR3. This clone was observed a handful of times. The antigen is undetermined. This TCR was sampled from a human donor with chronic lymphocytic leukemia. This sequence joins TRBV18 and TRBJ2-7; 11 bases agree with TRBD2. The input for sequencing was PBMCs, taken after 24 months of ibrutinib treatment. The CDR3: CASSLLAGADEQYF. The CDR3 bases are TGTGCCAGCTCACTACTAGCGGGAGCGGACGAGCAGTACTTC.